The sequence of this T cell receptor beta chain was determined in a study of response to subunit inactivated influenza vaccine. This clonotype was observed a few times. Its antigen is currently unknown. One entry per CDR3 protein results from TCRdb running MiXCR on the RT-PCR reads. The sample holds roughly 150,000 distinct CDR3 sequences; around 9.9% are singletons and the top ten take approximately 13%. Study observations and caveats: Authors suggested seasonal influenza vaccinations each recruit few new T cells.

Here the sequenced sample was non-naive T cells sorted from PBMCs, taken roughly 46 days after vaccination. The sequence was collected from a man aged 50 or older who received an inactivated influenza vaccine.

The CDR3 DNA reads as TGTGCAAGTCGCTTAGCCCGAACAGGGAGGTTGTATCAGCCCCAGCATTTT. Translated, it gives CASRLARTGRLYQPQHF. This sequence joins TRBV12-2 and TRBJ1-5; the D segment call TRBD1 is taken from the table without a DNA check. TRBV12-2 is a documented pseudogene. The CDR3 is 17 residues long.